These 10 T cell receptor beta chains were sequenced from one sample in a study of cytomegalovirus exposure and HLA in healthy donors. The PCR contained 60 Vbeta and 13 Jbeta primers. Profiling relied on immunoSEQ multiplex PCR, and the TCRdb table lists in-frame clones only, not all of them. The sample has fewer than 65,000 clones, 73% seen once. The specimen was PBMCs. The receptors stem from a man in his fifties or sixties in good health and CMV-seronegative.

Here the CDR3 reads CASSLNLNQPQHF. The CDR3 nucleotides are TGCGCCAGCAGTCTCAACTTGAATCAGCCCCAGCATTTT. The chain links TRBV10-1 to TRBJ1-5, with D hard to call. The CDR3 spans 13 residues. The germline CDR1 and CDR2 sequences are WNHNN and SYGVQD (reference sequence). Trimming shortened V by 5 bases and J by 4 bases, and 9 bases separated the two germline ends.

V usage is TRBV30 and J usage is TRBJ2-2; D gene uncertain. CDR3 length: 15 amino acids. Per germline, CDR1 GTSNPN and CDR2 SVGIG (reference sequence). V shed 0 bases and J shed 4 bases, with 12 bases lying between them. CDR3 sequence (DNA): TGTGCCTGGAGTGTACGACACCCTCCCACCGGGGAGCTGTTTTTT. Encoded protein: CAWSVRHPPTGELFF.

The chain is built from TRBV7-9 and TRBJ2-3, with D unresolved. The CDR3 sequence is 15 residues long. The V gene's germline CDR1 is SEHNR and CDR2 FQNEAQ (reference sequence). The V gene lost 5 bases and the J gene lost 5 bases, with 17 bases spanning the gap. DNA for the CDR3: TGTGCCAGCAGCGTAGGCGCCGAACGAGTAGATACGCAGTATTTT. This encodes CASSVGAERVDTQYF.

The V gene is TRBV30, the J gene TRBJ1-1, with D possibly TRBD1 on 5 matching bases. CDR1 GTSNPN and CDR2 SVGIG come from the germline V gene (reference sequence). CDR3 length: 13 residues. Trimming pared 0 bases from V and 3 bases from J, leaving 8 bases between. CDR3: CAWSVQAHTEAFF. As DNA, the CDR3 is TGTGCCTGGAGTGTACAGGCACACACTGAAGCTTTCTTT.

The chain carries TRBV11-3 and TRBJ2-1; tentative D call: TRBD1 (5 bases). V lost 0 bases to trimming and J lost 7 bases, with 10 bases between them. The germline V gene has CDR1 SGHNT and CDR2 YENEEA. CDR3 length equals 14 residues. The CDR3 sequence: CASSLDPYRNEQFF. In nucleotides, the CDR3 is TGTGCCAGCAGCTTAGACCCCTACAGGAATGAGCAGTTCTTC.

This clone has only one observation. V is TRBV6-5 and J is TRBJ1-2; D might be TRBD1 (6 bases). The CDR3 has 15 residues. Germline assignment: CDR1 MNHEY and CDR2 SVGAGI. Trimming shortened V by 2 bases and J by 6 bases, and 16 bases separated the two germline ends. In DNA form, the CDR3 reads TGTGCCAGCAGTTACGGGAAAACAGGGTGGAATGGCTACACCTTC. Translated, it gives CASSYGKTGWNGYTF.

This chain links TRBV29-1 with TRBJ2-3; D perhaps matches TRBD1 (5 bases). The CDR3 spans 11 residues. Germline V gives CDR1 SQVTM, CDR2 ANQGSEA. The V end lost 4 bases, the J end lost 4 bases, and 6 bases lay between the germline ends. CDR3 loop: CSVAGPDTQYF. The DNA for the CDR3 is TGCAGCGTTGCAGGGCCAGATACGCAGTATTTT.

The gene calls are TRBV7-9 and TRBJ2-7; D call uncertain. Trimming cost V 1 base and J 6 bases, with 7 bases left between them. The CDR3 spans 12 residues. The germline V gene has CDR1 SEHNR and CDR2 FQNEAQ (reference sequence). The CDR3 reads CASSLDRREQYF. CDR3 in DNA: TGTGCCAGCAGCTTAGACAGACGCGAGCAGTACTTC.

The rearrangement uses TRBV10-2 and TRBJ1-5; 9 bases agree with TRBD1. CDR1 WSHSY and CDR2 SAAADI come from the germline V gene. The CDR3 is 13 residues long. Unmatched junction bases numbered 4, after V lost 6 bases and J lost 7 bases. The CDR3 spells CASRDRGDQPQHF. DNA for the CDR3: TGCGCCAGCAGGGACAGGGGTGACCAGCCCCAGCATTTT.

J is TRBJ1-1 and V is TRBV13; no clear D. V lost 4 bases and J 3 bases, leaving 9 bases between the germline ends. The CDR3 sequence is 13 residues long. Germline V gene lookup returns CDR1 PRHDT and CDR2 FYEKMQ (reference sequence). The CDR3 spells CASSSEVDTEAFF. In DNA form, the CDR3 reads TGTGCCAGCAGCTCCGAGGTGGACACTGAAGCTTTCTTT.